The clone carrying this TCR beta chain was counted a few times. Its matching antigen is unknown. This entry comes from a study of beta chain features in type 1 diabetes. Study-wide findings and caveats: TCRB CDR3s from Type 1 diabetes patients were moderately but significantly shorter in all four CD4+ subsets. Junctions at VDJ sites from type 1 diabetes patients had fewer insertions and more deletions. Patients' naive, central memory and Treg TCRB repertoires seemed closer to one another than those of healthy donors.

TCRB transcripts that were expressed got sequenced, as all of the isolated RNA had been reverse transcribed. The repertoire was sequenced with immunoSEQ multiplex PCR; TCRdb's copy has only in-frame clones and lacks some. In the table there are some 200,000 clones, 16% of which are singletons. This receptor was identified in a man under 40 with type 1 diabetes. Material for sequencing was naive CD4+ T cells from blood.

The DNA of the CDR3 is TGTGCCTGGAGTCGGGGTGGTGGGGCCAACGTCCTGACTTTC. Protein: CAWSRGGGANVLTF. The chain employs TRBV30 and TRBJ2-6; D might be TRBD2 (5 bases). The CDR3 extends over 14 amino acids. The V and J ends lost 2 bases and 3 bases respectively, with 8 bases between them. CDR1 GTSNPN and CDR2 SVGIG come from the germline V gene (reference sequence).